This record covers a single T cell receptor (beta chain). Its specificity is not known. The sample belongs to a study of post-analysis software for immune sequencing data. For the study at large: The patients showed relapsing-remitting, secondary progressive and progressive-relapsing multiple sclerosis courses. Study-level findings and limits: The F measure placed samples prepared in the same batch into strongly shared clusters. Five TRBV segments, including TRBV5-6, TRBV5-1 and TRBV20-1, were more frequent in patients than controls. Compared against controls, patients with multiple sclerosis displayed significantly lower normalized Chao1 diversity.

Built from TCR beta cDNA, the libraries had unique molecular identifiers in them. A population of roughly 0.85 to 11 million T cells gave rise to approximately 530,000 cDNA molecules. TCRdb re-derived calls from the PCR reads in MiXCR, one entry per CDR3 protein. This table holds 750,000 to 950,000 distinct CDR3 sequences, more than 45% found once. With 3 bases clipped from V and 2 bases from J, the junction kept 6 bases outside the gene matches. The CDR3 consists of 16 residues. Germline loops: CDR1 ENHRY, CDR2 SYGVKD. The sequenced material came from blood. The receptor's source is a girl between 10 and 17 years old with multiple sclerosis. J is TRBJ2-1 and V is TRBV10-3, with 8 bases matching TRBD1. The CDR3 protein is CAISDGGTGTYNEQFF. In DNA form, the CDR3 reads TGTGCCATCAGTGATGGGGGGACAGGTACCTACAATGAGCAGTTCTTC.